This T cell receptor beta chain comes out of a study of identical twins. This clonotype appeared many times. At one boundary the junction diverges from the germline segment, which might be a read error. After template switching added a universal primer site, the resulting cDNA carried unique molecular identifiers. TCRdb passed the 5' RACE reads through MiXCR, listing each CDR3 protein once. The table records 450,000 to 650,000 distinct CDR3 sequences, nearly 10% of them present only once. This CDR3 is 14 amino acids long. Germline V lookup: CDR1 SGHRS, CDR2 YFSETQ. The same data also contributed to another study, on yellow fever vaccine responses in identical twins. That report notes: Reported findings indicate that twins' vaccine T cell responses seemed partially convergent, partially personalized.

Source material: PBMCs. This chain joins TRBV5-1 and TRBJ2-5, with 11 bases matching TRBD2. The clonotype comes from a woman between 18 and 29 years old in good health. The chain's CDR3 is CASSLAGGPETQYF. Written as DNA, the CDR3 is TGTGCCAGCAGCCTAGCGGGGGGCCCAGAGACCCAGTACTTC.